These 28 T cell receptor beta chains were sequenced from one sample in a study of human thymus T cells. Clones were sequenced by immunoSEQ multiplex PCR, and TCRdb holds only the in-frame ones, with some missing. The sample holds tens of thousands of clones, 94% seen once. Sequenced input: blood. Receptor source: a boy under two years old with a congenital heart defect but otherwise immunologically healthy.

The rearrangement joins TRBV7-3 to TRBJ2-2; 7 nucleotides agree with TRBD2. The CDR3 loop spans 15 amino acids. J lost 0 bases, V lost 2 bases, and 0 bases had no gene match. Germline V gene data show CDR1 as SGHTA and CDR2 as FQGTGA. The CDR3 bases are TGTGCCAGCAGCTTAGCGGGGGCGAACACCGGGGAGCTGTTTTTT. Its translation: CASSLAGANTGELFF.

The chain carries TRBV5-4 and TRBJ2-7, with a weak D call TRBD2 (6 bases). The CDR3 runs to 14 residues. The germline V and J ends were trimmed by 1 base and 2 bases, with 10 bases remaining between them. CDR1 and CDR2 from the germline V gene are SGHNT and YYREEE (reference sequence). CDR3: CASSLFSGPYEQYF. DNA for the CDR3: TGTGCCAGCAGCTTGTTTAGCGGTCCCTACGAGCAGTACTTC.

The chain links TRBV6-5 to TRBJ2-1; TRBD2 agrees at 8 bases. J gave up 7 bases and V 7 bases, and 9 bases lay outside the gene matches. Per germline, CDR1 MNHEY and CDR2 SVGAGI. The CDR3 totals 14 residues. The CDR3: CASMAAGVSNEQFF. Written as DNA, the CDR3 is TGTGCCAGCATGGCAGCGGGAGTCAGTAATGAGCAGTTCTTC.

The chain joins TRBV5-1 to TRBJ2-7; D is perhaps TRBD2 (5 bases). The CDR3 runs 16 residues. V shed 4 bases and J shed 0 bases, with 17 bases lying between them. CDR1 is SGHRS, CDR2 YFSETQ, per germline. This CDR3 reads CASSPTERRLSYEQYF. DNA of the CDR3: TGCGCCAGCAGCCCGACCGAGCGGAGACTCTCCTACGAGCAGTACTTC.

The rearrangement joins TRBV2 to TRBJ2-5; maybe TRBD1 (5 bases). This CDR3 is built from 13 residues. The V gene lost 5 bases and the J gene lost 0 bases, with 7 bases spanning the gap. CDR1 SNHLY and CDR2 FYNNEI come from the germline V gene. DNA of the CDR3: TGTGCCAGCAGTTACAGGTACCAAGAGACCCAGTACTTC. Residues: CASSYRYQETQYF.

This clone was seen a single time. The chain has TRBV2 and TRBJ2-7; 7 bases align to TRBD1. Trimming removed 6 bases from V and 0 bases from J; junction bases left unmatched: 2. CDR3 length: 13 amino acids. Germline-derived CDR1 and CDR2 are SNHLY and FYNNEI. In DNA form, the CDR3 reads TGTGCCAGCAGGGGACAGACCTCCTACGAGCAGTACTTC. Its translation: CASRGQTSYEQYF.

This sequence joins TRBV6-5 and TRBJ2-1; TRBD1 might be the D (6 bases). The CDR3 runs 13 residues. V lost 6 bases and J 4 bases, leaving 10 bases between the germline ends. Germline CDR1 is MNHEY and CDR2 is SVGAGI. The chain's CDR3 is CASSRTGYNEQFF. The CDR3 region has the DNA TGTGCCAGCAGCCGCACAGGGTACAATGAGCAGTTCTTC.

The V and J genes are TRBV7-9 and TRBJ2-7, with D tentatively TRBD1 or TRBD2 (5 bases each). The CDR3 sequence is 15 residues long. V was pared by 6 bases and J by 2 bases, with 17 bases between. Germline values: CDR1 SEHNR, CDR2 FQNEAQ (reference sequence). Here the CDR3 reads CASSDPGSPTYEQYF. CDR3 DNA sequence: TGTGCCAGCAGTGATCCAGGGAGCCCAACCTACGAGCAGTACTTC.

The V and J genes are TRBV19 and TRBJ1-4; no definite D call. Germline V lookup: CDR1 LNHDA, CDR2 SQIVND (reference sequence). The CDR3 runs 11 residues. V lost 6 bases and J lost 6, with 5 bases in between. This CDR3 reads CASRLYEKLFF. The CDR3, as DNA: TGTGCCAGTAGATTGTATGAAAAACTGTTTTTT.

The chain employs TRBV2 and TRBJ1-2; 7 bases agree with TRBD1. V lost 4 bases to trimming and J lost 4 bases; unmatched junction nucleotides: 9. The CDR3 loop spans 15 amino acids. The germline CDR1 and CDR2 sequences are SNHLY and FYNNEI. The CDR3 protein is CASSADPGQIYGYTF. The CDR3 nucleotides read TGTGCCAGCAGTGCAGACCCGGGACAGATCTATGGCTACACCTTC.

The V gene is TRBV4-3, the J gene TRBJ2-3; D unresolved. The CDR3 spans 15 residues. The V gene lost 1 base and the J gene lost 2 bases, with 10 bases spanning the gap. Germline V gene lookup returns CDR1 LGHNA and CDR2 YSLEER. CDR3 residues: CASSQGGRLTDTQYF. The CDR3 DNA sequence: TGCGCCAGCAGCCAAGGTGGCCGTCTCACAGATACGCAGTATTTT.

The rearrangement joins TRBV4-1 to TRBJ2-3; TRBD1 might be the D (6 bases). The CDR3 consists of 16 residues. CDR1 and CDR2 from the germline V gene are MGHRA and YSYEKL. Trimming removed 4 bases at V and 0 bases at J, with 14 bases between. The CDR3 nucleotides read TGCGCCAGCAGCCTTAAGACAGGTACTAGCACAGATACGCAGTATTTT. This encodes CASSLKTGTSTDTQYF.

The chain is built from TRBV7-2 and TRBJ2-7, with 11 bases matching TRBD2. The CDR3 spans 15 residues. CDR1 is SGHTA and CDR2 is FQGNSA in the germline V gene. With V trimmed by 5 bases and J by 1 base, 4 bases remained unmatched. The DNA for the CDR3 is TGTGCCAGCAGCCCCCGACTAGCGGGGTCCTACGAGCAGTACTTC. Translated, it gives CASSPRLAGSYEQYF.

This clone has only a few counts. The chain recombines TRBV5-1 with TRBJ2-3; D remains ambiguous. Germline CDR1 reads SGHRS; CDR2 reads YFSETQ. The CDR3 runs to 11 residues. Trimming took 2 bases from V and 2 from J, leaving 0 bases between them. CDR3 sequence (DNA): TGCGCCAGCAGCTTCACAGATACGCAGTATTTT. Translation: CASSFTDTQYF.

The count of this clone is one. This sequence joins TRBV7-6 and TRBJ2-5; 9 bases line up with TRBD1. Germline trimming cut 5 bases from V and 2 bases from J; bases unmatched to any gene: 3. This CDR3 has 14 amino acids. Looked up from germline, CDR1 is SGHVS and CDR2 is FNYEAQ. The CDR3 loop reads CASSGDRGQETQYF. The CDR3 DNA sequence: TGTGCCAGCAGCGGAGACAGGGGGCAAGAGACCCAGTACTTC.

This clone was seen just once. This rearrangement joins TRBV10-2 to TRBJ1-1; 8 nucleotides agree with TRBD1. J lost 8 bases, V lost 0 bases, and 2 bases had no gene match. Germline V gene sequence: CDR1 WSHSY, CDR2 SAAADI. This CDR3 region has 13 residues. CDR3 in amino acids: CASSESRQGEAFF. CDR3 nucleotides: TGCGCCAGCAGTGAGTCCAGACAGGGGGAAGCTTTCTTT.

The chain is built from TRBV6-5 and TRBJ1-2; TRBD1 matches 8 bases. The V gene end was trimmed by 9 bases and the J gene end by 3 bases; junction bases not matched to a gene: 12. In germline, CDR1 is MNHEY, CDR2 SVGAGI. CDR3 size: 15 residues. The CDR3 DNA is TGTGCCAGTCGGACAATCGAGACAGGGGACTATGGCTACACCTTC. Its protein product is CASRTIETGDYGYTF.

The CDR3 DNA is TGTGCCACCAGCAGGGACTCTGGGGCCAACGTCCTGACTTTC. Its protein product is CATSRDSGANVLTF. The chain carries TRBV15 and TRBJ2-6; unclear D gene. Germline V lookup: CDR1 LNHNV, CDR2 YYDKDF (reference sequence). The CDR3 extends over 14 amino acids. The V gene lost 3 bases and the J gene lost 0 bases, with 3 bases spanning the gap.

The V gene is TRBV9, the J gene TRBJ2-1; D remains unclear. Germline V CDR1 and CDR2: SGDLS, YYNGEE. Deletions cut 4 bases from V and 3 bases from J, with 5 bases between. This CDR3 comprises 12 residues. In nucleotides, the CDR3 is TGTGCCAGCAGCCCGGACTACAATGAGCAGTTCTTC. It is translated as CASSPDYNEQFF.

This chain links TRBV7-7 with TRBJ2-7; 11 positions match TRBD1. Trimming removed 5 bases from V and 5 bases from J; junction bases left unmatched: 2. CDR3 length: 13 residues. CDR1 and CDR2 from the germline V gene are SSHAT and FNYEAQ (reference sequence). The CDR3 loop reads CASSLGQGDEQYF. CDR3 DNA: TGTGCCAGCAGCCTGGGACAGGGGGACGAGCAGTACTTC.

The chain combines TRBV28 with TRBJ1-2; D is uncertain. With 5 bases removed from V and 8 bases from J, the gap between germline ends came to 15 bases. The CDR3 loop spans 13 amino acids. CDR1 is MDHEN and CDR2 is SYDVKM in the germline V gene. Written as DNA, the CDR3 is TGTGCCAGCAGTACCCCTCCACTAGGAGGCTACACCTTC. This gives the protein CASSTPPLGGYTF.

The chain links TRBV11-3 to TRBJ2-3; 8 nucleotides align to TRBD2. The V gene end was trimmed by 7 bases and the J gene end by 5 bases; junction bases not matched to a gene: 8. CDR1 is SGHNT and CDR2 is YENEEA in the germline V gene. The CDR3 is 14 amino acids. The CDR3 bases are TGTGCCAGCAAGTTCGGAGCGGGGGTAGATACGCAGTATTTT. This sequence encodes CASKFGAGVDTQYF. Together with reference TRBV11-3 and TRBJ2-3, the CDR3 gives the full variable domain: EAGVVQSPRYKIIEKKQPVAFWCNPISGHNTLYWYLQNLGQGPELLIRYENEEAVDDSQLPKDRFSAERLKGVDSTLKIQPAELGDSAVYLCASKFGAGVDTQYFGPGTRLTVL.

The rearrangement links TRBV15 to TRBJ1-2; D uncertain. The CDR3 totals 14 residues. The V and J ends lost 5 bases and 5 bases respectively, with 15 bases between them. Germline V lookup: CDR1 LNHNV, CDR2 YYDKDF (reference sequence). The CDR3, as DNA: TGTGCCACCAGCCCTCACCCCGTAACATATGGCTACACCTTC. It is translated as CATSPHPVTYGYTF.

This sequence joins TRBV4-2 and TRBJ1-3; D possibly corresponds to TRBD1 (6 bases). There are 17 residues in the CDR3. Trimming stripped 0 bases from V and 4 bases from J, with 16 bases between. Germline V gives CDR1 LGHNA, CDR2 YNFKEQ. CDR3 amino acids: CASSQDGGTFYGNTIYF. The CDR3 DNA reads TGTGCCAGCAGCCAAGATGGCGGGACATTCTACGGAAACACCATATATTTT.

This clone was counted once. The chain uses TRBV7-9 and TRBJ2-5; TRBD2 agrees at 10 bases. The length of the CDR3 is 14 residues. The V segment lost 2 bases and the J segment 5 bases; nucleotides outside the gene matches: 2. Germline values: CDR1 SEHNR, CDR2 FQNEAQ (reference sequence). The CDR3 reads CASSLSSGGETQYF. DNA for the CDR3: TGTGCCAGCAGCTTATCTAGCGGGGGTGAGACCCAGTACTTC.

This rearrangement joins TRBV7-2 to TRBJ2-7; the D is unclear. Trimming removed 2 bases at V and 5 bases at J, with 13 bases between. This CDR3 spans 14 amino acids. CDR1 is SGHTA, CDR2 FQGNSA, per germline. CDR3 in amino acids: CASSLYQPSHEQYF. For the CDR3, the DNA is TGTGCCAGCAGCTTATACCAGCCCTCACACGAGCAGTACTTC.

The V and J genes are TRBV28 and TRBJ1-1, with no clear D. This CDR3 region has 11 residues. The germline gives CDR1 MDHEN, CDR2 SYDVKM. The V gene lost 4 bases and the J gene lost 6 bases, with 6 bases spanning the gap. The CDR3 nucleotides are TGTGCCAGCAGTTCCCCGGCTGAAGCTTTCTTT. Translated: CASSSPAEAFF.

This rearrangement joins TRBV28 to TRBJ1-5; D might be TRBD1 (5 bases). Germline loops: CDR1 MDHEN, CDR2 SYDVKM. This CDR3 spans 14 amino acids. V lost 6 bases and J 4 bases, leaving 13 bases between the germline ends. The CDR3 region is CASSRGGRNQPQHF. The DNA of the CDR3 is TGTGCCAGCAGCCGGGGGGGTAGGAATCAGCCCCAGCATTTT.